These 7 T cell receptor beta chains came from one sample sequenced in a study of blood T cell repertoires in COVID-19. The method was immunoSEQ multiplex PCR; TCRdb's version includes in-frame clones alone and lacks a portion of them. The table has over 70,000 clones, 65% to 85% seen once. Sequencing was done on a sample of peripheral blood. The source of these receptors is a human donor in a cohort sampled during active COVID-19.

The rearrangement joins TRBV5-1 to TRBJ2-7; the D is unclear. CDR1 is SGHRS and CDR2 is YFSETQ in the germline V gene. Trimming shortened V by 2 bases and J by 4 bases, and 13 bases separated the two germline ends. This CDR3 contains 14 residues. The CDR3 spells CASSLGDIQYEQYF. CDR3 bases: TGCGCCAGCAGCTTAGGTGACATCCAATACGAGCAGTACTTC. Full variable domain (remainder filled in from reference TRBV5-1 and TRBJ2-7): KAGVTQTPRYLIKTRGQQVTLSCSPISGHRSVSWYQQTPGQGLQFLFEYFSETQRNKGNFPGRFSGRQFSNSRSEMNVSTLELGDSALYLCASSLGDIQYEQYFGPGTRLTVT.

The genes are TRBV4-3 and TRBJ2-1; TRBD1 aligns across 8 bases. Losses at the gene ends were 2 bases for V and 8 bases for J; bases not matched to a gene: 2. Per the germline V gene, CDR1 is LGHNA and CDR2 is YSLEER. The CDR3 has 13 amino acids. DNA for the CDR3: TGCGCCAGCAGCCAACCAGGGGGCGATGAGCAGTTCTTC. It specifies CASSQPGGDEQFF.

In DNA form, the CDR3 reads TGTGCCAGTAGTTTCGTCCGGTCTCGGGAAGCTTTCTTT. It codes for CASSFVRSREAFF. This sequence joins TRBV19 and TRBJ1-1; D is uncertain. CDR3 length: 13 residues. Trimming removed 5 bases at V and 8 bases at J, with 15 bases between. Per germline, CDR1 LNHDA and CDR2 SQIVND (reference sequence).

This clone was picked up a small number of times. The rearrangement uses TRBV19 and TRBJ1-5; 8 bases line up with TRBD1. The germline gives CDR1 LNHDA, CDR2 SQIVND (reference sequence). Trimming at V came to 3 bases and at J to 7 bases, leaving 11 bases not matched to a gene. The CDR3 is 16 amino acids. CDR3 nucleotide sequence: TGTGCCAGTAGTATGGGGCAGGGGGCGAGTACGCAGCCCCAGCATTTT. Its translation is CASSMGQGASTQPQHF.

The gene calls are TRBV1 and TRBJ2-7; the DNA was not used to check the table's D call, TRBD2. TRBV1 is tagged as a pseudogene. The CDR3 covers 18 residues. The CDR3 spells CTSSQGHPLDCSSYEQYF. The CDR3 bases are TGCACCAGCAGCCAGGGTCACCCTCTGGACTGCAGCTCCTACGAGCAGTACTTC.

The V and J genes are TRBV3-1 (or the pseudogene TRBV3-2) and TRBJ2-1; 11 bases line up with TRBD2. The CDR3 is made up of 20 amino acids. The ends lost 0 bases at V and 5 bases at J; junction bases unmatched: 15. Per the germline V gene, CDR1 is LGHDT and CDR2 is YNNKEL (reference sequence). In DNA form, the CDR3 reads TGTGCCAGCAGCCAAGACCTAGCGGGGGGATTTTCACACCCACACAATGAGCAGTTCTTC. The encoded protein is CASSQDLAGGFSHPHNEQFF.

V and J are TRBV19 and TRBJ1-2; TRBD1 matches at 7 bases. Germline V gene data show CDR1 as LNHDA and CDR2 as SQIVND (reference sequence). The CDR3 covers 13 residues. The J segment lost 2 bases and the V segment lost 8 bases, leaving 5 bases of the junction unmatched. CDR3 in DNA: TGTGCCAGTCAGGACAGGCCGAACTATGGCTACACCTTC. It yields the protein CASQDRPNYGYTF. Full variable domain (rest looked up from reference TRBV19 and TRBJ1-2): DGGITQSPKYLFRKEGQNVTLSCEQNLNHDAMYWYRQDPGQGLRLIYYSQIVNDFQKGDIAEGYSVSREKKESFPLTVTSAQKNPTAFYLCASQDRPNYGYTFGSGTRLTVV.